The entry below gives a single T cell receptor beta chain sequence along with its context. The antigen is unknown. Germline is not matched at one junction end, which may reflect a read error. The data were obtained in a study of CD8+CD57+ T cells in acquired aplastic anemia. At the level of the study: DNA recovered from sorted CD4+ and CD8+ cells had a mean of about 3.5 ug.

General study findings and limits: Researchers report that about 28 CD8+ CDR3 sequences appeared in both patients and controls.

Germline V CDR1 and CDR2: KGHDR, SFDVKD. This CDR3 comprises 16 residues. Genomic DNA was employed as the template in profiling TCR beta VDJ and CDR3. TCRdb ran MiXCR on the reads and lists one entry per CDR3 protein. Here the sample spans 150,000 to 200,000 distinct CDR3 sequences, less than 50% being singletons. Patients who underwent sequencing had shown CD8+CD57+ cell expansion by flow cytometry. The sequenced material came from sorted CD4+, CD8+, or CD8+CD57+ T cells (not recorded which) from PBMCs. The genes are TRBV24-1 and TRBJ2-5; 7 nucleotides agree with TRBD2. The sequence derives from a human donor with aplastic anemia. The DNA of the CDR3 is TGTGCCACCCGTGATGCGGGGGAATCGCCTAGGGAGACCCAGTACTTC. Translated: CATRDAGESPRETQYF.